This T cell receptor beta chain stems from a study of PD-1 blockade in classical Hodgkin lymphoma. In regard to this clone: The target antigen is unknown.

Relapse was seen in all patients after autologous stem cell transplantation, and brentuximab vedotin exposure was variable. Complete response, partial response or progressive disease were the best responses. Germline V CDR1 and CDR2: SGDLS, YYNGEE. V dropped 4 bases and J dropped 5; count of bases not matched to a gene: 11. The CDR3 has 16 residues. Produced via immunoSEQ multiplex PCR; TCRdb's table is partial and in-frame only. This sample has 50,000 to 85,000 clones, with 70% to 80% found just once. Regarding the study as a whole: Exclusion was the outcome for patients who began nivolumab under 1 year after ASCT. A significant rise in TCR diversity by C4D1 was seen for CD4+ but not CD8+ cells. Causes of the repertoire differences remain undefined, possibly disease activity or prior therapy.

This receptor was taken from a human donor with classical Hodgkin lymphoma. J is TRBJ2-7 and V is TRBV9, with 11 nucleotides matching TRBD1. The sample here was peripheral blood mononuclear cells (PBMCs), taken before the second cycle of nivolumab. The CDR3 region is CASSQLGTGGVDEQYF. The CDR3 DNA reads TGTGCCAGCAGCCAACTCGGGACAGGGGGAGTGGACGAGCAGTACTTC.